The next 20 T cell receptor beta chains were all read from a single sample in a study of T cell responses to AZD1222 COVID-19 vaccine. TCRdb's copy holds only in-frame clones and misses some; the assay was immunoSEQ multiplex PCR. The table includes more than 95,000 clones, roughly 90% detected once. The sequencing used peripheral blood, collected on day 0 of AZD1222 vaccination. Every receptor here comes from an adult in good health.

The chain combines TRBV18 with TRBJ2-1, with TRBD2 matching 9 bases. The CDR3 is 15 residues long. The ends lost 0 bases at V and 5 bases at J; junction bases unmatched: 2. In germline, CDR1 is KGHSH, CDR2 LQKENI. CDR3 in DNA: TGTGCCAGCTCACCACCTAGCGGGGGCAACAATGAGCAGTTCTTC. This gives the protein CASSPPSGGNNEQFF.

V and J are TRBV2 and TRBJ2-2; 8 nucleotides align to TRBD2. The V gene end was trimmed by 8 bases and the J gene end by 6 bases; junction bases not matched to a gene: 11. This CDR3 region has 15 residues. CDR1 and CDR2 from the germline V gene are SNHLY and FYNNEI. CDR3 nucleotide sequence: TGTGCCAGCGGTGGTAGCGGGACGGCTCCCGGGGAGCTGTTTTTT. It specifies CASGGSGTAPGELFF.

This chain joins TRBV2 and TRBJ1-4; 12 positions match TRBD1. V was pared by 6 bases and J by 6 bases, with 2 bases of the junction left unmatched. The CDR3 runs 14 residues. Germline assignment: CDR1 SNHLY and CDR2 FYNNEI. The CDR3 bases are TGTGCCAGCAGCGGGACAGGGGGCTATGAAAAACTGTTTTTT. Its translation: CASSGTGGYEKLFF. Together with reference TRBV2 and TRBJ1-4, the CDR3 gives the full variable domain: EPEVTQTPSHQVTQMGQEVILRCVPISNHLYFYWYRQILGQKVEFLVSFYNNEISEKSEIFDDQFSVERPDGSNFTLKIRSTKLEDSAMYFCASSGTGGYEKLFFGSGTQLSVL.

The chain has TRBV7-9 and TRBJ1-4; D call uncertain. From germline, CDR1 is SEHNR and CDR2 FQNEAQ (reference sequence). The CDR3 loop spans 16 amino acids. V was pared by 4 bases and J by 0 bases, with 12 bases between. CDR3 nucleotides: TGTGCCAGCAGCTCGGGCATAGGTGCAACTAATGAAAAACTGTTTTTT. This gives the protein CASSSGIGATNEKLFF. Full variable domain (remainder filled in from reference TRBV7-9 and TRBJ1-4): DTGVSQNPRHKITKRGQNVTFRCDPISEHNRLYWYRQTLGQGPEFLTYFQNEAQLEKSRLLSDRFSAERPKGSFSTLEIQRTEQGDSAMYLCASSSGIGATNEKLFFGSGTQLSVL.

The chain links TRBV9 to TRBJ2-3; 14 bases map to TRBD2. The length of the CDR3 is 18 residues. Germline CDR1 SGDLS, CDR2 YYNGEE. J lost 1 base, V lost 4 bases, and 8 bases had no gene match. CDR3 sequence reads: CASSRRTSGGRGTDTQYF. The CDR3, as DNA: TGTGCCAGCAGCAGACGGACTAGCGGGGGGCGGGGCACAGATACGCAGTATTTT.

The rearrangement uses TRBV7-9 and TRBJ1-5; D remains ambiguous. This CDR3 comprises 13 residues. Per germline, CDR1 SEHNR and CDR2 FQNEAQ (reference sequence). V was cut by 1 base and J by 2 bases, with 3 bases left in between. CDR3 in DNA: TGTGCCAGCAGCTTAGAACGCAATCAGCCCCAGCATTTT. Translation gives CASSLERNQPQHF.

The chain uses TRBV6-5 and TRBJ1-1; D unclear. V was clipped by 0 bases and J by 4 bases, with 15 bases between them. Germline CDR1 MNHEY, CDR2 SVGAGI. The CDR3 length is 16 residues. CDR3: CASSYSFVLGGTEAFF. The CDR3 DNA reads TGTGCCAGCAGTTACTCGTTTGTGTTAGGCGGCACTGAAGCTTTCTTT.

V gene TRBV5-4 combines with J gene TRBJ2-7; no clear D gene. V was trimmed by 4 bases and J by 6 bases, leaving 14 bases between them. Germline-derived CDR1 and CDR2 are SGHNT and YYREEE (reference sequence). The CDR3 contains 13 residues. In DNA, the CDR3 is TGTGCCAGCAGCACTCAGCAGTCTGCCGAGCAGTACTTC. Its protein product is CASSTQQSAEQYF.

The gene calls are TRBV18 and TRBJ2-2; the match to TRBD2 covers 13 bases. The V segment lost 6 bases and the J segment 2 bases; nucleotides outside the gene matches: 6. The germline V gene encodes CDR1 KGHSH and CDR2 LQKENI. This CDR3 contains 17 residues. The CDR3 region has the DNA TGTGCCAGCTCCCGAGGACTAGCGGGAGCTAACACCGGGGAGCTGTTTTTT. This sequence encodes CASSRGLAGANTGELFF.

This clone was counted between two and nine times. The chain recombines TRBV4-3 with TRBJ1-3; no definite D call. V was cut by 4 bases and J by 0 bases, with 10 bases left in between. The CDR3 extends over 15 amino acids. Per germline, CDR1 LGHNA and CDR2 YSLEER. The CDR3 sequence: CASSLAPDSGNTIYF. The CDR3 nucleotides read TGCGCCAGCAGCCTTGCCCCCGACTCTGGAAACACCATATATTTT.

The chain combines TRBV7-2 with TRBJ2-5; D is uncertain. The CDR3 is 14 amino acids. The germline V gene encodes CDR1 SGHTA and CDR2 FQGNSA. Trimming stripped 5 bases from V and 1 base from J, with 11 bases between. CDR3 coding DNA: TGTGCCAGCAGCATCAGGTTGGGCCAAGAGACCCAGTACTTC. Amino acid sequence: CASSIRLGQETQYF.

This clone was recorded only once. This chain uses TRBV5-1 with TRBJ2-2; D gene unclear. The V gene lost 6 bases and the J gene lost 3 bases, with 9 bases spanning the gap. Germline V gives CDR1 SGHRS, CDR2 YFSETQ. CDR3 length equals 13 residues. The CDR3 DNA is TGCGCCAGCAACCCGGGCGACACCGGGGAGCTGTTTTTT. Translated: CASNPGDTGELFF.

The chain joins TRBV9 to TRBJ1-3; D possibly corresponds to TRBD1 (5 bases). The germline V gene encodes CDR1 SGDLS and CDR2 YYNGEE. The CDR3 contains 15 residues. V lost 6 bases, J lost 0 bases, and 13 bases lay in between. DNA of the CDR3: TGTGCCAGCACCTCCGGGGGGAGCTCTGGAAACACCATATATTTT. Translating it yields CASTSGGSSGNTIYF.

The chain combines TRBV15 with TRBJ1-2; 9 bases align to TRBD1. CDR3 length: 15 residues. CDR1 and CDR2 from the germline V gene are LNHNV and YYDKDF (reference sequence). V was pared by 8 bases and J by 3 bases, with 10 bases of the junction left unmatched. The DNA for the CDR3 is TGTGCCACCCGAGAAACAGGGGGCGAGGACTATGGCTACACCTTC. Residues: CATRETGGEDYGYTF.

This CDR3 is CASSFGRNQPQHF. The CDR3 DNA sequence: TGTGCCAGCAGTTTTGGTCGCAATCAGCCCCAGCATTTT. The rearrangement uses TRBV12-3 or TRBV12-4 and TRBJ1-5; D is unclear. This CDR3 comprises 13 residues. V lost 3 bases and J 2 bases, leaving 5 bases between the germline ends.

This chain joins TRBV10-3 and TRBJ1-1; 9 bases match TRBD1. The CDR3 totals 14 residues. The ends lost 7 bases at V and 5 bases at J; junction bases unmatched: 8. The germline gives CDR1 ENHRY, CDR2 SYGVKD. The CDR3: CAIKSQGAGTEAFF. The CDR3 coding sequence is TGTGCCATCAAATCACAGGGGGCAGGTACTGAAGCTTTCTTT.

J is TRBJ2-1 and V is TRBV7-3; TRBD2 matches 9 bases. The CDR3 sequence is 16 residues long. Trimming took 5 bases from V and 7 from J; bases not matched to a gene: 12. Germline CDR1 reads SGHTA; CDR2 reads FQGTGA. The chain's CDR3 is CASSPQAGGARNEQFF. CDR3 coding DNA: TGTGCCAGCAGCCCCCAGGCGGGGGGGGCGAGGAATGAGCAGTTCTTC.

The gene calls are TRBV5-1 and TRBJ1-4, with TRBD1 identical over 11 bases. V lost 4 bases and J lost 8; bases outside the gene matches: 4. Germline loops: CDR1 SGHRS, CDR2 YFSETQ. The CDR3 spans 14 residues. The CDR3 nucleotides read TGCGCCAGCAGCCCGGGACAGGGGGACGAAAAACTGTTTTTT. It encodes CASSPGQGDEKLFF. The full variable domain, completed using reference TRBV5-1 and TRBJ1-4, is KAGVTQTPRYLIKTRGQQVTLSCSPISGHRSVSWYQQTPGQGLQFLFEYFSETQRNKGNFPGRFSGRQFSNSRSEMNVSTLELGDSALYLCASSPGQGDEKLFFGSGTQLSVL.

The chain is built from TRBV19 and TRBJ1-5; the D is unclear. CDR1 LNHDA and CDR2 SQIVND come from the germline V gene (reference sequence). This CDR3 region has 14 residues. The germline V and J ends were trimmed by 6 bases and 3 bases, with 12 bases remaining between them. The CDR3 is CASSRREDNQPQHF. The CDR3 nucleotides read TGTGCCAGTAGCCGTCGGGAAGACAATCAGCCCCAGCATTTT.

The CDR3 reads CSVLTWTQYF. The CDR3 coding sequence is TGCAGCGTTTTAACTTGGACCCAGTACTTC. The gene calls are TRBV29-1 and TRBJ2-5; no reliable D call. This CDR3 contains 10 residues. Germline CDR1 reads SQVTM; CDR2 reads ANQGSEA. V lost 5 bases to trimming and J lost 7 bases, with 8 bases between them.